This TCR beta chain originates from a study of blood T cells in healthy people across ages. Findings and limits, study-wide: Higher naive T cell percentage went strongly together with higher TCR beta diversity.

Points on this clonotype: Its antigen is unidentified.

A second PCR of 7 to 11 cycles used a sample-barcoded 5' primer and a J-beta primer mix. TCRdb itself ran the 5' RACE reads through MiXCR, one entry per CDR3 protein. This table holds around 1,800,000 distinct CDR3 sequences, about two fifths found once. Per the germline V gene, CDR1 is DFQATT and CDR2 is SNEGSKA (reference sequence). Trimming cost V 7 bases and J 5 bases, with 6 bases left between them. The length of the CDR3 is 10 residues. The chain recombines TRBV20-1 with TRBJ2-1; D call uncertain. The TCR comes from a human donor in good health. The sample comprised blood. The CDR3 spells CSVDDNEQFF. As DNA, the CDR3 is TGCAGTGTTGACGACAATGAGCAGTTCTTC.